The sample holds many counts of the clone carrying this TCR beta chain. Germline CDR1 KGHSH, CDR2 LQKENI. The CDR3 is 14 amino acids. V dropped 2 bases and J dropped 3 bases, with 11 bases sitting between them. This specimen belongs to a study of Graves' ophthalmopathy and Graves' hyperthyroidism. The authors amplified TCR beta CDR3 regions from RNA transcripts. HTBI primers were used in a first-round RT-PCR, which preceded a second-round multiplex PCR. TCRdb analysed the multiplex PCR reads with MiXCR anew, one entry per CDR3 protein. The sample comprises about 370,000 distinct CDR3 sequences, about 18% of which are singletons, and 2.4% rests with the top ten.

Sequenced: peripheral blood. This TCR came from an adult woman with stable Graves' hyperthyroidism. The chain is built from TRBV18 and TRBJ2-7; D is ambiguous. CDR3 nucleotide sequence: TGTGCCAGCTCACCAGGGGTAGAGCGCTACGAGCAGTACTTC. Translated, it gives CASSPGVERYEQYF.